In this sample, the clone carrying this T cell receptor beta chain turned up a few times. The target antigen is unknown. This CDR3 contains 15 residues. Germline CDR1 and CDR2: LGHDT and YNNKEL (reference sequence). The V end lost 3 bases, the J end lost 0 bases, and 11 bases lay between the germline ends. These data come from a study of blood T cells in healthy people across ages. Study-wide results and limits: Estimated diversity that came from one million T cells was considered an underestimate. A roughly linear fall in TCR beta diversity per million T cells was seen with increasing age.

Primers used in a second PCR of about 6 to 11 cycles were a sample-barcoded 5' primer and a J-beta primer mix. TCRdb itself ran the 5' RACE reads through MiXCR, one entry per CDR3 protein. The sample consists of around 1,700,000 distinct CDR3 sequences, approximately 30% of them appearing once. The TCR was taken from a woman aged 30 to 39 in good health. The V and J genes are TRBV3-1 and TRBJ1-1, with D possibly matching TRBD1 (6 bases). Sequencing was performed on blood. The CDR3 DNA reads TGTGCCAGCAGCCACAGGGGCGGCGTGAACACTGAAGCTTTCTTT. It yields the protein CASSHRGGVNTEAFF.